Listed here are 21 T cell receptor beta chains from one sample, sequenced in a study of T-cell memory formation after mild COVID-19. TCRdb re-called the 5' RACE reads through MiXCR, storing one row per CDR3 protein. The data show just over 50,000 distinct CDR3 sequences, roughly 9% seen once. Specimen: PBMCs or a T cell subset sorted from them (not recorded which). These receptors came from an adult woman who had mild COVID-19 (a few samples of this study predate the infection). Cell type and time point are not known.

This clonotype was detected only a few times. The chain links TRBV25-1 to TRBJ2-7; the match to TRBD2 covers 7 bases. CDR3 length: 18 residues. CDR1 is MGHDK and CDR2 is SYGVNS in the germline V gene. The J segment lost 0 bases and the V segment lost 3 bases, leaving 14 bases of the junction unmatched. The DNA for the CDR3 is TGTGCCAGCAGTGATGGGGGGGTCCCGGGACTTTACTCCTACGAGCAGTACTTC. Its protein is CASSDGGVPGLYSYEQYF.

This clonotype has at least ten counts. The gene calls are TRBV24-1 and TRBJ2-2, with D tentatively TRBD1 or TRBD2 (5 bases each). The germline V gene encodes CDR1 KGHDR and CDR2 SFDVKD. V was shortened by 8 bases and J by 4 bases, with 13 bases between the two germline ends. The CDR3 length is 14 residues. The CDR3 spells CATTGTASTGELFF. In nucleotides, the CDR3 is TGTGCCACCACCGGGACGGCGAGCACCGGGGAGCTGTTTTTT.

This clonotype was detected ten times or more. CDR3 sequence reads: CASSLQGQTYEQYF. DNA for the CDR3: TGCGCCAGCAGCCTACAGGGACAGACCTACGAGCAGTACTTC. The chain has TRBV5-1 and TRBJ2-7; TRBD1 agrees at 7 bases. In germline, CDR1 is SGHRS, CDR2 YFSETQ. CDR3 length equals 14 residues. Trimming removed 4 bases from V and 2 bases from J; junction bases left unmatched: 6. The variable domain in full, with the rest retrieved from reference TRBV5-1 and TRBJ2-7, is KAGVTQTPRYLIKTRGQQVTLSCSPISGHRSVSWYQQTPGQGLQFLFEYFSETQRNKGNFPGRFSGRQFSNSRSEMNVSTLELGDSALYLCASSLQGQTYEQYFGPGTRLTVT.

Ten or more counts support this clonotype. This chain connects TRBV18 to TRBJ1-5, with D perhaps matching TRBD1 (6 bases). The CDR3 runs 15 residues. Per germline, CDR1 KGHSH and CDR2 LQKENI. V lost 2 bases and J lost 9, with 17 bases in between. The CDR3 DNA reads as TGTGCCAGCTCACCAGGAACAGGGTTCCCCTGGCCCCAGCATTTT. Its translation is CASSPGTGFPWPQHF.

Many counts were recorded for this clonotype. This rearrangement joins TRBV20-1 to TRBJ2-1; D is unclear. This CDR3 comprises 11 residues. Trimming cost V 2 bases and J 12 bases, with 11 bases left between them. CDR1 and CDR2 from the germline V gene are DFQATT and SNEGSKA (reference sequence). CDR3 coding DNA: TGCAGTGCTAGAACGGGCCACATGCAGTTCTTC. Translated: CSARTGHMQFF.

There are many counts of this clonotype. The rearrangement joins TRBV4-1 to TRBJ2-7; no firm D call. The CDR3 runs to 15 residues. CDR1 and CDR2 from the germline V gene are MGHRA and YSYEKL. V lost 5 bases and J 2 bases, leaving 16 bases between the germline ends. CDR3 DNA: TGCGCCAGCAGCTCCGAAATATCCGGCGCCTACGAGCAGTACTTC. This gives the protein CASSSEISGAYEQYF.

This clonotype has a handful of counts. The CDR3 spells CASSAGGTATSDTQYF. CDR3 sequence (DNA): TGCGCCAGCAGCGCGGGAGGGACTGCCACCTCAGATACGCAGTATTTT. The V and J genes are TRBV10-2 and TRBJ2-3; TRBD2 agrees at 9 bases. Germline V CDR1 and CDR2: WSHSY, SAAADI. V lost 6 bases and J lost 4; bases outside the gene matches: 11. This CDR3 has 16 amino acids.

The chain carries TRBV7-2 and TRBJ2-2, with D possibly being TRBD2 (5 bases). The length of the CDR3 is 16 residues. V dropped 5 bases and J dropped 1 base, with 14 bases sitting between them. The V gene's germline CDR1 is SGHTA and CDR2 FQGNSA. CDR3 nucleotides: TGTGCCAGCAGCGCGGGCGGGTGGCGGAACACCGGGGAGCTGTTTTTT. Translated, it gives CASSAGGWRNTGELFF. Using reference TRBV7-2 and TRBJ2-2 for the parts outside the CDR3, the full variable domain is GAGVSQSPSNKVTEKGKDVELRCDPISGHTALYWYRQSLGQGLEFLIYFQGNSAPDKSGLPSDRFSAERTGGSVSTLTIQRTQQEDSAVYLCASSAGGWRNTGELFFGEGSRLTVL.

This clonotype was seen repeatedly, ten times or more. The V gene is TRBV12-3 or TRBV12-4, the J gene TRBJ2-6, with D unresolved. Deletions cut 2 bases from V and 0 bases from J, with 5 bases between. CDR3 length equals 15 residues. CDR3 nucleotide sequence: TGTGCCAGCAGTTTACGCAGCTCTGGGGCCAACGTCCTGACTTTC. Protein sequence: CASSLRSSGANVLTF.

The chain has TRBV13 and TRBJ1-1, with D perhaps TRBD1 (5 bases). CDR3 length: 16 amino acids. V was cut by 2 bases and J by 5 bases, with 18 bases left in between. CDR1 PRHDT and CDR2 FYEKMQ come from the germline V gene (reference sequence). The CDR3 sequence: CASSLPKVGVGTEAFF. The CDR3 coding sequence is TGTGCCAGCAGCTTACCGAAGGTGGGGGTGGGAACTGAAGCTTTCTTT.

This clonotype was recorded a few times. This sequence joins TRBV7-6 and TRBJ2-7; 10 bases map to TRBD1. The J segment lost 4 bases and the V segment lost 2 bases, leaving 5 bases of the junction unmatched. The CDR3 length is 15 residues. Per the germline V gene, CDR1 is SGHVS and CDR2 is FNYEAQ. CDR3 loop: CASSLNRDRGYEQYF. The CDR3 coding sequence is TGTGCCAGCAGCTTAAACCGGGACAGGGGATACGAGCAGTACTTC. Combining the CDR3 with reference TRBV7-6 and TRBJ2-7 gives the whole variable domain GAGVSQSPRYKVTKRGQDVALRCDPISGHVSLYWYRQALGQGPEFLTYFNYEAQQDKSGLPNDRFSAERPEGSISTLTIQRTEQRDSAMYRCASSLNRDRGYEQYFGPGTRLTVT.

This clonotype was picked up many times. CDR3 DNA sequence: TGTGCCAGCAGTTTTGGGTCGGGGACAGTATACAATGAGCAGTTCTTC. Residues: CASSFGSGTVYNEQFF. This chain links TRBV12-3 or TRBV12-4 with TRBJ2-1; 7 nucleotides agree with TRBD1. CDR3 length equals 16 residues. With 3 bases clipped from V and 4 bases from J, the junction kept 9 bases outside the gene matches.

The V call is TRBV19, the J call TRBJ2-2; the D gene is possibly TRBD1 (6 bases). The germline V and J ends were trimmed by 9 bases and 1 base, with 15 bases remaining between them. The CDR3 has 15 amino acids. From germline, CDR1 is LNHDA and CDR2 SQIVND (reference sequence). This CDR3 is CASRSQDRNTGELFF. CDR3 DNA: TGTGCCAGCCGGAGCCAGGACAGGAACACCGGGGAGCTGTTTTTT.

The sample holds a few counts of this clonotype. CDR3: CASSPRGHNQPQHF. The DNA for the CDR3 is TGTGCCAGCAGCCCCCGGGGCCATAATCAGCCCCAGCATTTT. V gene TRBV6-5 combines with J gene TRBJ1-5; weak D call: TRBD1 (5 bases). This CDR3 region has 14 residues. The germline V and J ends were trimmed by 6 bases and 4 bases, with 13 bases remaining between them. Germline values: CDR1 MNHEY, CDR2 SVGAGI.

The rearrangement links TRBV11-2 to TRBJ2-1; 12 bases are shared with TRBD2. J lost 10 bases, V lost 5 bases, and 6 bases had no gene match. The CDR3 loop spans 14 amino acids. Germline V gives CDR1 SGHAT, CDR2 FQNNGV. CDR3 nucleotide sequence: TGTGCCAGCAGCCCCCTACTAGCGGGAGGAGAGCAGTTCTTC. Protein: CASSPLLAGGEQFF. Combining the CDR3 with reference TRBV11-2 and TRBJ2-1 gives the whole variable domain EAGVAQSPRYKIIEKRQSVAFWCNPISGHATLYWYQQILGQGPKLLIQFQNNGVVDDSQLPKDRFSAERLKGVDSTLKIQPAKLEDSAVYLCASSPLLAGGEQFFGPGTRLTVL.

The CDR3: CASSLGWTGTGELFF. The CDR3 DNA reads TGTGCCAGCAGCTTAGGTTGGACAGGGACCGGGGAGCTGTTTTTT. This chain joins TRBV7-9 and TRBJ2-2, with 8 nucleotides matching TRBD1. The CDR3 length is 15 residues. Trimming removed 1 base from V and 5 bases from J; junction bases left unmatched: 3. Per the germline V gene, CDR1 is SEHNR and CDR2 is FQNEAQ (reference sequence).

The chain joins TRBV5-5 to TRBJ2-7, with 12 bases matching TRBD1. The germline V gene has CDR1 SGHKS and CDR2 YYEKEE (reference sequence). This CDR3 has 16 amino acids. V lost 4 bases to trimming and J lost 5 bases; unmatched junction nucleotides: 10. The CDR3 DNA is TGTGCCAGCAGCGAGAACCTTGGGACAGGGGGCAACGAGCAGTACTTC. Translating gives CASSENLGTGGNEQYF.

This clonotype was detected a few times. The CDR3: CSARVLGLYNEQFF. The CDR3 DNA is TGCAGTGCTAGAGTTCTAGGACTCTACAATGAGCAGTTCTTC. The V and J genes are TRBV20-1 and TRBJ2-1, with D maybe TRBD2 (5 bases). V was shortened by 1 base and J by 3 bases, with 10 bases between the two germline ends. The length of the CDR3 is 14 residues. From germline, CDR1 is DFQATT and CDR2 SNEGSKA (reference sequence).

In its sample, this clonotype was seen many times. This chain joins TRBV5-1 and TRBJ1-6; D perhaps matches TRBD1 (6 bases). Germline-derived CDR1 and CDR2 are SGHRS and YFSETQ. This CDR3 spans 15 amino acids. Between the trimmed V and J ends, which lost 0 bases and 7 bases, there was a span of 11 bases. The CDR3 loop is CASSLDTGSNSPLHF. DNA for the CDR3: TGCGCCAGCAGCTTGGACACAGGGAGCAATTCACCCCTCCACTTT.

This clonotype was observed at least ten times. The chain couples TRBV7-9 to TRBJ2-1; a weak D match, TRBD1 (6 bases). The CDR3 runs to 17 residues. Germline CDR1 SEHNR, CDR2 FQNEAQ (reference sequence). Between the trimmed V and J ends, which lost 5 bases and 5 bases, there was a span of 22 bases. CDR3 DNA sequence: TGTGCCAGCAGCCCGAGAGGTGGGACACAGGGCCACAATGAGCAGTTCTTC. This translates into CASSPRGGTQGHNEQFF.

This clonotype was counted many times. The rearrangement uses TRBV25-1 and TRBJ2-6; D is tentatively TRBD1 or TRBD2 (5 bases each). Germline CDR1 MGHDK, CDR2 SYGVNS. CDR3 length: 18 residues. V was shortened by 6 bases and J by 1 base, with 19 bases between the two germline ends. This CDR3 is CASSAPVSGGSGANVLTF. The CDR3 nucleotides are TGTGCCAGCAGCGCCCCTGTTAGTGGGGGTTCTGGGGCCAACGTCCTGACTTTC.